The following is a T cell receptor beta chain sequence with its context. Its specificity is unknown. With a J-beta primer mix and a sample-barcoded 5' primer, a second PCR ran about 7 to 12 cycles. TCRdb reanalysed the 5' RACE reads using MiXCR and keeps one entry per CDR3 protein. In the table there are over 1,500,000 distinct CDR3 sequences, roughly two fifths of which are singletons. The data were taken from a study of blood T cells in healthy people across ages. Germline CDR1 is SGHRS and CDR2 is YFSETQ. V was pared by 4 bases and J by 5 bases, with 21 bases between. This CDR3 comprises 16 residues. Study results and limitations: A conclusive naive versus antigen-experienced comparison was prevented by the unsorted PBMCs.

Isolation recovered at least 6.5 million PBMCs from every sample. Sample: blood. This TCR derives from a human donor in good health. This chain uses TRBV5-1 with TRBJ1-2; D uncertain. The CDR3 protein is CASSPAGPPDYYGYTF. The CDR3 nucleotides read TGCGCCAGCAGCCCGGCCGGGCCTCCGGACTATTATGGCTACACCTTC.